The TCR beta chain under discussion was sequenced for a study of vaccination and CD4 T cells after COVID-19. Study results and caveats: When vaccine-specific clones from convalescent patients were examined, 304 of 307 were spike mono-reactive.

Concerning this clonotype: The target antigen is unknown.

The Oncomine TCR Beta short-read assay sequenced DNA from cultured CD4+ T cells. TCRdb passed the PCR reads through MiXCR, listing each CDR3 protein once. The table shows around 11,000 distinct CDR3 sequences, with around a quarter occurring only once. Treatment indicated: roughly 11-day PBMC culture with coronavirus spike peptide pools or control peptides (ViraFEST assay). There are 16 residues in the CDR3. Trimming took 4 bases from V and 2 from J, leaving 15 bases between them. Per the germline V gene, CDR1 is SNHLY and CDR2 is FYNNEI. This chain links TRBV2 with TRBJ1-3; possible D gene TRBD1, 6 bases. Material: CD4+ T cells from blood, cultured in vitro, obtained before SARS-CoV-2 vaccination. The source is a human donor who received a COVID-19 vaccine. As DNA, the CDR3 is TGTGCCAGCAGTGTAGTTTACAGGGAGGCTGGAAACACCATATATTTT. Amino acid sequence: CASSVVYREAGNTIYF.